These T cell receptor beta chains were read from a single sample in a study of cytomegalovirus exposure and HLA in healthy donors. Repertoires were generated with immunoSEQ multiplex PCR, while TCRdb's copy carries only in-frame clones and drops some. The sample carries under 200,000 clones, about 80% recorded once. The specimen sequenced was PBMCs. These receptors originate from a man aged 25 to 40 in good health and CMV-seronegative. The CDR3 runs from the conserved cysteine through the conserved F or W. A D gene is named only where the DNA matches it firmly.

>TRBV21-1|-|TRBJ2-1
TGTGCCAGCAGCAAATGCGGCCTTATAACAACGCACAATGAGCAGTTCTTC
CASSKCGLITTHNEQFF
>TRBV6-1|-|TRBJ1-1
TGTGCCAGCAGTAAAGAAGGGGTATACACTGAAGCTTTCTTT
CASSKEGVYTEAFF
>TRBV7-9|TRBD2|TRBJ2-5
TGTGCCAGCAGTTATCCGACCGGGACTAGCTCGCGAGAGACCCAGTACTTC
CASSYPTGTSSRETQYF
>TRBV25-1|-|TRBJ1-5
TGTGCCAGCAGTGACATTCCCGAGGGCTTAAATCAGCCCCAGCATTTT
CASSDIPEGLNQPQHF
>TRBV5-6|-|TRBJ2-3
TGTGCCAGCAGCTATGACCAGGGGGGCCTCGGCACAGATACGCAGTATTTT
CASSYDQGGLGTDTQYF
>TRBV7-9|TRBD1|TRBJ2-2
TGTGCCAGCAGCCAGGGGGCCGGGGAGCTGTTTTTT
CASSQGAGELFF
>TRBV11-3|TRBD1|TRBJ2-7
TGTGCCAGCAGCTTAGCGGGACAGACCTTCGGCGAGCAGTACTTC
CASSLAGQTFGEQYF
>TRBV5-4|TRBD2|TRBJ2-1
TGTGCCAGCAGCACAGTGACGACTAGCGGGAGGCAGTTCTTC
CASSTVTTSGRQFF
>TRBV9|-|TRBJ1-3
TGTGCCAGCAGCGTAGATCTTTACTCAAGCTCTGGAAACACCATATATTTT
CASSVDLYSSSGNTIYF
>TRBV7-8|-|TRBJ2-7
TGTGCCAGCAGCTTAGACAGGGCCTACGAGCAGTACTTC
CASSLDRAYEQYF
>TRBV6-1|-|TRBJ1-2
TGTGCCAGCAGTGAGGAGGGCCATCTAGGCTACACCTTC
CASSEEGHLGYTF
>TRBV6-5|-|TRBJ1-4
TGTGCCAGCAGAAATTTGGGGGGTTCGGGTGAAAAACTGTTTTTT
CASRNLGGSGEKLFF
>TRBV28|TRBD1|TRBJ2-2
TGTGCCAGCAGCTCTCCGCCCGGGACAGAAGACACCGGGGAGCTGTTTTTT
CASSSPPGTEDTGELFF
>TRBV9|TRBD1|TRBJ1-4
TGTGCCAGCAGCGCTGACCGGGACAGCGGCTTTGGTGAAAAACTGTTTTTT
CASSADRDSGFGEKLFF
>TRBV6-5|-|TRBJ1-2
TGTGCCAGCAGTTACTCGCCAAACCAGGGGGGCTACACCTTC
CASSYSPNQGGYTF
>TRBV18|TRBD1|TRBJ1-5
TGTGCCAGCTCAGGGACAGGGGGTCTCGATCAGCCCCAGCATTTT
CASSGTGGLDQPQHF